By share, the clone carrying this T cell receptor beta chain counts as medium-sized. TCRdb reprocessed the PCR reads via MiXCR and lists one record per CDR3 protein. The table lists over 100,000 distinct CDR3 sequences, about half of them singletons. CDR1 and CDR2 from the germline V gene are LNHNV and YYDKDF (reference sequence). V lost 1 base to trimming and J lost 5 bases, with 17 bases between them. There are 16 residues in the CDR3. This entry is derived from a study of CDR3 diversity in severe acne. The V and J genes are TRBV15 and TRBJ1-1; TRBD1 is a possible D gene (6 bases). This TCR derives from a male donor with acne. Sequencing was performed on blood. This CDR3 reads CATSRVAGLGATEAFF. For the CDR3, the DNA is TGTGCCACCAGCAGAGTGGCGGGGTTGGGGGCGACTGAAGCTTTCTTT.